This passage covers 25 T cell receptor beta chains from one sample sequenced in a study of T cell repertoires in cytomegalovirus infection (dated by TCRdb to 2018 to 2020). Sequenced using an Illumina HiSeq 1500. In TCRdb, the public reads were trimmed at Q25 with fastp and aligned with MiXCR, with productive beta chains retained. For every CDR3 protein sequence, its rows merge into one entry that carries the most common genes and DNA. For this sample the table gives under 200,000 distinct CDR3 sequences, of which 8% to 10% were detected only once. The ten top clones hold 4.6% of the sample. Sequenced sample: PBMCs. These receptors were obtained from a human donor in good health (CMV status not recorded). Some clones in this sample may be carry-over from other donors' samples.

This clonotype was found a few times. The V and J genes are TRBV5-1 and TRBJ1-1; D perhaps matches TRBD1 (6 bases). CDR1 SGHRS and CDR2 YFSETQ come from the germline V gene. Trimming took 0 bases from V and 4 from J, leaving 10 bases between them. There are 14 residues in the CDR3. The CDR3 DNA reads TGCGCCAGCAGCTTGGCAGGGGCAGTCACTGAAGCTTTCTTT. Its translation is CASSLAGAVTEAFF.

This clonotype occurred many times. The genes are TRBV7-2 and TRBJ2-1; weak D call: TRBD2 (5 bases). The germline V gene encodes CDR1 SGHTA and CDR2 FQGNSA. This CDR3 contains 15 residues. Trimming pared 2 bases from V and 3 bases from J, leaving 11 bases between. The CDR3 region has the DNA TGTGCCAGCAGCTTAAGCGGAGGATTCTACAATGAGCAGTTCTTC. Its translation is CASSLSGGFYNEQFF.

This clonotype was counted at least ten times. The CDR3 sequence is CASSQSGTFGYTF. Written as DNA, the CDR3 is TGTGCCAGCAGCCAATCCGGGACTTTCGGCTACACCTTC. The rearrangement links TRBV7-2 to TRBJ1-2, with D perhaps matching TRBD1 (5 bases). The CDR3 sequence is 13 residues long. The V end lost 5 bases, the J end lost 8 bases, and 15 bases lay between the germline ends. CDR1 is SGHTA, CDR2 FQGNSA, per germline.

The chain combines TRBV19 with TRBJ2-7; D is perhaps TRBD1 (6 bases). Trimming removed 4 bases from V and 7 bases from J, with 11 bases in between. There are 12 residues in the CDR3. Germline CDR1 is LNHDA and CDR2 is SQIVND (reference sequence). CDR3 DNA: TGTGCCAGTAGTAGAACAGGGTTGGAGCAGTACTTC. Translation gives CASSRTGLEQYF.

The rearrangement joins TRBV11-3 to TRBJ2-7; D is unresolved. Looked up from germline, CDR1 is SGHNT and CDR2 is YENEEA. The CDR3 runs to 14 residues. V was shortened by 0 bases and J by 2 bases, with 8 bases between the two germline ends. The CDR3 DNA is TGTGCCAGCAGCTTAGACGGCGGCACCTACGAGCAGTACTTC. Residues: CASSLDGGTYEQYF.

The V call is TRBV12-3 or TRBV12-4, the J call TRBJ1-2; 9 bases match TRBD1. The CDR3 is 14 residues long. The ends lost 8 bases at V and 5 bases at J; junction bases unmatched: 9. The CDR3 reads CASSETGGWYGYTF. CDR3 DNA sequence: TGTGCCAGCTCCGAGACAGGGGGATGGTATGGCTACACCTTC.

This clonotype was observed many times. V is TRBV19 and J is TRBJ2-1; TRBD2 matches 12 bases. Germline CDR1 LNHDA, CDR2 SQIVND (reference sequence). This CDR3 comprises 14 residues. J lost 10 bases, V lost 6 bases, and 7 bases had no gene match. CDR3 nucleotide sequence: TGTGCCAGTAGCCGACTAGCGGGAGTGAGCGAGCAGTTCTTC. It encodes CASSRLAGVSEQFF.

About this clonotype: Mismatch with germline at one junction end may stem from a read error. The CDR3 loop is CASSPGPYQQYF. CDR3 bases: TGTGCCAGCAGCCCCGGGCCCTACCAGCAGTACTTC. The V gene is TRBV7-9, the J gene TRBJ2-7, with D uncertain. In germline, CDR1 is SEHNR, CDR2 FQNEAQ (reference sequence). CDR3 length: 12 residues. The full variable domain, its missing parts supplied by reference TRBV7-9 and TRBJ2-7, is DTGVSQNPRHKITKRGQNVTFRCDPISEHNRLYWYRQTLGQGPEFLTYFQNEAQLEKSRLLSDRFSAERPKGSFSTLEIQRTEQGDSAMYLCASSPGPYQQYFGPGTRLTVT.

Only a few counts were recorded for this clonotype. This chain uses TRBV7-2 with TRBJ2-5; TRBD1 aligns across 7 bases. The V gene end was trimmed by 5 bases and the J gene end by 3 bases; junction bases not matched to a gene: 9. The CDR3 length is 15 residues. Germline V gene lookup returns CDR1 SGHTA and CDR2 FQGNSA. CDR3 in amino acids: CASSRNRDRKETQYF. DNA for the CDR3: TGTGCCAGCAGCCGAAACCGGGACAGAAAAGAGACCCAGTACTTC.

This clonotype was counted many times. The V gene is TRBV7-2, the J gene TRBJ1-5; TRBD1 aligns across 7 bases. The CDR3 extends over 15 amino acids. Germline lookup yields CDR1 SGHTA and CDR2 FQGNSA. V trimming: 2 bases; J trimming: 7 bases; junction bases outside the gene matches: 8. In DNA form, the CDR3 reads TGTGCCAGCAGCTTAAGTGCGACAGGGAGGCAGCCCCAGCATTTT. Translation gives CASSLSATGRQPQHF. Variable domain in full (rest from reference TRBV7-2 and TRBJ1-5): GAGVSQSPSNKVTEKGKDVELRCDPISGHTALYWYRQSLGQGLEFLIYFQGNSAPDKSGLPSDRFSAERTGGSVSTLTIQRTQQEDSAVYLCASSLSATGRQPQHFGDGTRLSIL.

This clonotype has more than one count but fewer than ten. This chain joins TRBV24-1 and TRBJ1-5, with D tentatively TRBD1 (6 bases). The CDR3 length is 14 residues. Germline assignment: CDR1 KGHDR and CDR2 SFDVKD. The V gene lost 4 bases and the J gene lost 6 bases, with 12 bases spanning the gap. Written as DNA, the CDR3 is TGTGCCACCAGTGAAGGGCAGGGGACTCAGCCCCAGCATTTT. Translation gives CATSEGQGTQPQHF.

This clonotype has only one observation. CDR3 coding DNA: TGCGCCAGCAGCCAAGATCGGGGATTATCCTACGAGCAGTACTTC. Its protein is CASSQDRGLSYEQYF. V is TRBV4-3 and J is TRBJ2-7; TRBD2 is a possible D gene (5 bases). Trimming cost V 0 bases and J 1 base, with 10 bases left between them. Germline CDR1 is LGHNA and CDR2 is YSLEER. The CDR3 length is 15 residues.

There are a few counts of this clonotype. The chain carries TRBV2 and TRBJ2-1; unclear D gene. Germline CDR1 SNHLY, CDR2 FYNNEI. V lost 4 bases, J lost 5 bases, and 9 bases lay in between. CDR3 length equals 13 residues. The CDR3 nucleotides read TGTGCCAGCAGTGTTAACAGAGACAATGAGCAGTTCTTC. Protein sequence: CASSVNRDNEQFF. The whole variable domain, filled in from reference TRBV2 and TRBJ2-1, reads EPEVTQTPSHQVTQMGQEVILRCVPISNHLYFYWYRQILGQKVEFLVSFYNNEISEKSEIFDDQFSVERPDGSNFTLKIRSTKLEDSAMYFCASSVNRDNEQFFGPGTRLTVL.

This clonotype was seen many times. J is TRBJ1-6 and V is TRBV7-2; the D gene is possibly TRBD1 (6 bases). This CDR3 spans 13 amino acids. Germline values: CDR1 SGHTA, CDR2 FQGNSA. The ends were cut back, 1 base at V and 8 bases at J, with 6 bases in the middle. The CDR3 DNA follows: TGTGCCAGCAGCTTAGACAGGGATTCACCCCTCCACTTT. This codes for CASSLDRDSPLHF.

In this sample, this clonotype turned up once. This chain connects TRBV12-3 or TRBV12-4 to TRBJ2-7, with no clear D. The CDR3 loop spans 12 amino acids. The V end lost 10 bases, the J end lost 7 bases, and 17 bases lay between the germline ends. The CDR3 region is CATQTCPREQYF. The DNA of the CDR3 is TGTGCCACCCAGACTTGCCCTAGGGAGCAGTACTTC.

This clonotype came up many times. The chain links TRBV7-2 to TRBJ1-1, with D possibly being TRBD1 (6 bases). Germline V gene sequence: CDR1 SGHTA, CDR2 FQGNSA. Trimming took 1 base from V and 5 from J, leaving 14 bases between them. This CDR3 has 15 amino acids. As DNA, the CDR3 is TGTGCCAGCAGCTTAGATAGGGGGGTCGGGACTGAAGCTTTCTTT. Translated: CASSLDRGVGTEAFF.

This clonotype was seen at least ten times. The CDR3 loop is CASSLYTSGGQETQYF. DNA of the CDR3: TGTGCCAGCAGCTTATACACTAGCGGGGGGCAAGAGACCCAGTACTTC. V gene TRBV7-2 combines with J gene TRBJ2-5, with 12 nucleotides matching TRBD2. The V gene's germline CDR1 is SGHTA and CDR2 FQGNSA. This CDR3 is built from 16 residues. V lost 2 bases to trimming and J lost 2 bases; unmatched junction nucleotides: 3.

This clonotype was observed at least ten times. The chain employs TRBV7-2 and TRBJ2-7, with TRBD2 identical over 8 bases. The germline V gene encodes CDR1 SGHTA and CDR2 FQGNSA. Trimming cost V 1 base and J 7 bases; bases outside gene matches: 6. The CDR3 loop spans 14 amino acids. Here the CDR3 reads CASSLVGLEKEQYF. DNA for the CDR3: TGTGCCAGCAGCTTAGTGGGACTAGAGAAAGAGCAGTACTTC. Full variable domain (rest looked up from reference TRBV7-2 and TRBJ2-7): GAGVSQSPSNKVTEKGKDVELRCDPISGHTALYWYRQSLGQGLEFLIYFQGNSAPDKSGLPSDRFSAERTGGSVSTLTIQRTQQEDSAVYLCASSLVGLEKEQYFGPGTRLTVT.

There are many counts of this clonotype. The V and J genes are TRBV12-3 or TRBV12-4 and TRBJ2-3; 9 bases match TRBD2. This CDR3 has 15 residues. With 8 bases clipped from V and 0 bases from J, the junction kept 6 bases outside the gene matches. The CDR3 protein is CASLWGLASTDTQYF. CDR3 in DNA: TGTGCCAGCTTGTGGGGACTAGCCAGCACAGATACGCAGTATTTT.

This clonotype was seen ten or more times. This sequence joins TRBV2 and TRBJ1-1; D not resolved. V was trimmed by 7 bases and J by 1 base, leaving 4 bases between them. The CDR3 contains 11 residues. Germline V lookup: CDR1 SNHLY, CDR2 FYNNEI. CDR3 coding DNA: TGTGCCAGCATTGAGAACACTGAAGCTTTCTTT. This sequence encodes CASIENTEAFF. Full variable domain (missing parts from reference TRBV2 and TRBJ1-1): EPEVTQTPSHQVTQMGQEVILRCVPISNHLYFYWYRQILGQKVEFLVSFYNNEISEKSEIFDDQFSVERPDGSNFTLKIRSTKLEDSAMYFCASIENTEAFFGQGTRLTVV.

This clonotype was detected ten times or more. The chain carries TRBV27 and TRBJ2-1; 12 bases align to TRBD2. CDR1 and CDR2 from the germline V gene are MNHEY and SMNVEV (reference sequence). The CDR3 has 16 amino acids. The junction had 3 bases not matched to a gene; V was cut back by 2 bases and J by 4 bases. CDR3 amino acids: CASSLRTSGAYNEQFF. CDR3 bases: TGTGCCAGCAGTTTACGGACTAGCGGGGCATACAATGAGCAGTTCTTC.

This clonotype has a count of ten or more. The gene calls are TRBV6-1 and TRBJ1-3; D not certain. The length of the CDR3 is 15 residues. The germline gives CDR1 MNHNS, CDR2 SASEGT. Trimming took off 2 bases at V and 4 bases at J, with 12 bases between the two ends. The CDR3 bases are TGTGCCAGCAGTGAAACTTTGGATGGCGGAAACACCATATATTTT. Its protein is CASSETLDGGNTIYF.

The rearrangement joins TRBV5-1 to TRBJ2-1; D tentatively reads TRBD1 or TRBD2 (6 bases each). This CDR3 is 11 amino acids long. The germline CDR1 and CDR2 sequences are SGHRS and YFSETQ. The V gene lost 5 bases and the J gene lost 9 bases, with 9 bases spanning the gap. This chain's CDR3 is CASRKGGEQFF. Written as DNA, the CDR3 is TGCGCCAGCAGAAAGGGGGGTGAGCAGTTCTTC.

This clonotype was seen ten or more times. The rearrangement uses TRBV7-6 and TRBJ2-1, with 10 bases identical to TRBD1. This CDR3 region has 14 residues. CDR1 is SGHVS, CDR2 FNYEAQ, per germline. V was pared by 5 bases and J by 7 bases, with 5 bases of the junction left unmatched. In DNA, the CDR3 is TGTGCCAGCAGCATCCCGGGACAGGGGAATGAGCAGTTCTTC. This sequence encodes CASSIPGQGNEQFF.

This clonotype was recorded many times. The chain joins TRBV12-3 or TRBV12-4 to TRBJ1-2; the D gene is possibly TRBD1 (6 bases). CDR3 size: 14 residues. The ends were cut back, 3 bases at V and 8 bases at J, with 16 bases in the middle. CDR3 in amino acids: CASSFDRTVLGYTF. The CDR3 nucleotides read TGTGCCAGCAGTTTTGATCGGACAGTCTTGGGCTACACCTTC.